This TCR beta chain was captured in a study of blood T cell repertoires in COVID-19. Only a few counts were recorded for this clone. Sequenced by immunoSEQ multiplex PCR; TCRdb stores in-frame clones only, minus some. Of just over 300,000 clones detected, roughly 86% appear once; the ten largest clones hold less than 2%. V lost 4 bases and J lost 5, with 14 bases in between. Germline assignment: CDR1 SNHLY and CDR2 FYNNEI. The CDR3 extends over 14 amino acids. The rearrangement links TRBV2 to TRBJ1-1; TRBD1 might be the D (6 bases). The source material was peripheral blood. The sequence was collected from a woman aged 25-40 years with COVID-19, enrolled during active disease. In nucleotides, the CDR3 is TGTGCCAGCAGTGGCGGGCAGGGGTTAACTGAAGCTTTCTTT. Its translation: CASSGGQGLTEAFF.